Listed below are T cell receptor beta chains from one sample, sequenced in a study of cytomegalovirus exposure and HLA in healthy donors. Profiling relied on immunoSEQ multiplex PCR, and the TCRdb table lists in-frame clones only, not all of them. The sample holds around 150,000 clones, 79% seen once. The sequenced sample was PBMCs. Receptors were obtained from a man aged 35 to 55 in good health and CMV-seronegative. Each CDR3 is given with its conserved first and last residue. Fields, in order: V gene, D gene, clone size, J gene, CDR3 DNA, CDR3 protein. The D gene is left open where the match is weak. Some rows mark clone size as missing; the rest say once, few, many or name a class of expanded clone.

v_gene: TRBV15
d_gene: NA
abundance: few
j_gene: TRBJ2-7
CDR3nt: TGTGCCACCAGCAGAGATTGGAGACAGAGCTCCTACGAGCAGTACTTC
CDR3aa: CATSRDWRQSSYEQYF

v_gene: TRBV5-1
d_gene: TRBD1
abundance: NA
j_gene: TRBJ2-3
CDR3nt: TGCGCCAGCAGCCCCTACCGACAGGGTTTCACAGATACGCAGTATTTT
CDR3aa: CASSPYRQGFTDTQYF

v_gene: TRBV19
d_gene: NA
abundance: NA
j_gene: TRBJ2-1
CDR3nt: TGTGCCAGTAGTATCCCTTCGAATGGGGCGTACAATGAGCAGTTCTTC
CDR3aa: CASSIPSNGAYNEQFF

v_gene: TRBV21-1
d_gene: NA
abundance: NA
j_gene: TRBJ2-7
CDR3nt: TGTGCCAGCAACCCACAACCACAAACCTACGAGCAGTACTTC
CDR3aa: CASNPQPQTYEQYF

v_gene: TRBV30
d_gene: NA
abundance: NA
j_gene: TRBJ2-5
CDR3nt: TGTGCCTGGACCCCACCGGTCGCCCAAGAGACCCAGTACTTC
CDR3aa: CAWTPPVAQETQYF

v_gene: TRBV2
d_gene: TRBD1
abundance: NA
j_gene: TRBJ1-1
CDR3nt: TGTGCCAGCAGTCAGGGGGCTGGCTGGACTGAAGCTTTCTTT
CDR3aa: CASSQGAGWTEAFF

v_gene: TRBV27
d_gene: NA
abundance: NA
j_gene: TRBJ2-2
CDR3nt: TGTGCCAGCAGTTTGTTAGTCGTAGGGGGTACCGGGGAGCTGTTTTTT
CDR3aa: CASSLLVVGGTGELFF

v_gene: TRBV6-1
d_gene: NA
abundance: NA
j_gene: TRBJ2-7
CDR3nt: TGTGCCAGCAGTGAACCCCCCTCGGGGTATAAGTACTTC
CDR3aa: CASSEPPSGYKYF

v_gene: TRBV6-1
d_gene: NA
abundance: NA
j_gene: TRBJ2-7
CDR3nt: TGTGCCAGCAGTCCCGGGCGGACAAGACAGTACGAGCAGTACTTC
CDR3aa: CASSPGRTRQYEQYF

v_gene: TRBV2
d_gene: NA
abundance: NA
j_gene: TRBJ2-7
CDR3nt: TGTGCCAGCAGTGGCGGCTACGAGCAGTACTTC
CDR3aa: CASSGGYEQYF

v_gene: TRBV7-2
d_gene: NA
abundance: NA
j_gene: TRBJ2-7
CDR3nt: TGTGCCAGCAGCTTAGCGGTACAGGGCTACGAGCAGTACTTC
CDR3aa: CASSLAVQGYEQYF

v_gene: TRBV27
d_gene: NA
abundance: NA
j_gene: TRBJ2-5
CDR3nt: TGTGCCAGCAGTCCCCGGACAGACCAAGAGACCCAGTACTTC
CDR3aa: CASSPRTDQETQYF

v_gene: TRBV11-2
d_gene: TRBD1
abundance: NA
j_gene: TRBJ2-7
CDR3nt: TGTGCCAGCAGCAGGACAGGGGCGTTGTACGAGCAGTACTTC
CDR3aa: CASSRTGALYEQYF

v_gene: TRBV5-1
d_gene: NA
abundance: NA
j_gene: TRBJ1-1
CDR3nt: TGCGCCAGCAGCGGGCAGGGAGGGGGGAACACTGAAGCTTTCTTT
CDR3aa: CASSGQGGGNTEAFF

v_gene: TRBV6-5
d_gene: TRBD1
abundance: NA
j_gene: TRBJ2-3
CDR3nt: TGTGCCAGCAGTATCGGGACAGGGGTGGCTACGCAGTATTTT
CDR3aa: CASSIGTGVATQYF

v_gene: TRBV7-9
d_gene: TRBD1
abundance: NA
j_gene: TRBJ2-4
CDR3nt: TGTGCCAGCAGCCAGGGGGCCGTAGACATTCAGTACTTC
CDR3aa: CASSQGAVDIQYF

v_gene: TRBV19
d_gene: NA
abundance: NA
j_gene: TRBJ2-1
CDR3nt: TGTGCCAGTAGTAGTAGGGAGCGGAGCAATGAGCAGTTCTTC
CDR3aa: CASSSRERSNEQFF

v_gene: TRBV4-2
d_gene: NA
abundance: once
j_gene: TRBJ1-4
CDR3nt: TGTGCCAGCAGCCCCTACGGGACAAGGATCTCCCAAAATGAAAAACTGTTTTTT
CDR3aa: CASSPYGTRISQNEKLFF

v_gene: TRBV7-9
d_gene: TRBD2
abundance: NA
j_gene: TRBJ2-7
CDR3nt: TGTGCCAGCAGCTCGTCGGGGGGGGGCGAGCAGTACTTC
CDR3aa: CASSSSGGGEQYF

v_gene: TRBV5-1
d_gene: NA
abundance: few
j_gene: TRBJ2-7
CDR3nt: TGCGCCAGCAGCACCGGTGCCTACGAGCAGTACTTC
CDR3aa: CASSTGAYEQYF

v_gene: TRBV6-5
d_gene: NA
abundance: NA
j_gene: TRBJ2-2
CDR3nt: TGTGCCGCGTGGAACAGGGCGACCGGGGAGCTGTTTTTT
CDR3aa: CAAWNRATGELFF

v_gene: TRBV7-2
d_gene: TRBD1
abundance: NA
j_gene: TRBJ2-5
CDR3nt: TGTGCCAGCAGCTTAGATTTAAGGGACAGGGGGTTCGGGACCCAGTACTTC
CDR3aa: CASSLDLRDRGFGTQYF

v_gene: TRBV19
d_gene: NA
abundance: NA
j_gene: TRBJ1-3
CDR3nt: TGTGCCAGTAGTCAACCTTTCGGGGGACTCGGCTCTGGAAACACCATATATTTT
CDR3aa: CASSQPFGGLGSGNTIYF

v_gene: TRBV30
d_gene: NA
abundance: once
j_gene: TRBJ1-5
CDR3nt: TGTGCCTGGAGTGGTGGCCTCAATCAGCCCCAGCATTTT
CDR3aa: CAWSGGLNQPQHF